Listed below are T cell receptor beta chains from one sample, sequenced in a study of T cell responses to AZD1222 COVID-19 vaccine. The table came from immunoSEQ multiplex PCR; TCRdb's copy has only in-frame clones and leaves some out. The sample has some 61,000 clones, more than 75% seen once. The sample was peripheral blood, taken on day 0 of AZD1222 vaccination. These receptors all stem from an adult in good health. CDR3s include the opening cysteine and the closing phenylalanine or tryptophan. The order of the fields is V gene, CDR3 protein.

>TRBV7-2
CASSLQGNSPLHF
>TRBV6-6
CASSIPLNEKLFF
>TRBV28
CASSFGEGEVQPQHF
>TRBV5-1
CASSLGGLTGRNTEAFF
>TRBV7-2
CASRETGLTTEAFF
>TRBV3-1/TRBV3-2
CASSQDGTGRGEKLFF
>TRBV5-1
CASSLVDRGGSPLHF
>TRBV7-9
CASSLRDRGYNEQFF
>TRBV27
CASSLFGDRSREKLFF
>TRBV29-1
CSVEDSENYGYTF
>TRBV5-1
CASSPQGVYTEAFF
>TRBV12-3/TRBV12-4
CASSFTLWDEQFF
>TRBV19
CASSIGHGPYEQYF
>TRBV10-2
CASSPGLSNSPLHF
>TRBV4-1
CASSQGAREQYF
>TRBV7-2
CASSLVGADQETQYF
>TRBV11-2
CASSQQGGNQPQHF
>TRBV3-1/TRBV3-2
CASSQGGPYADTQYF
>TRBV7-9
CASSGGGLSYEQYF
>TRBV2
CASTFRAPHTEAFF
>TRBV27
CASSRTGQRQETQYF
>TRBV7-9
CASSFVKRGETQYF
>TRBV4-1
CASSQVGTANNSPLHF
>TRBV27
CASSPLGGNQPQHF
>TRBV27
CASSLGLPTSNQPQHF
>TRBV7-8
CASSSDRNTEAFF
>TRBV29-1
CSAVGGGAGETQYF